The clone carrying this T cell receptor beta chain has ten or more counts. Its matching antigen is unknown. This specimen comes from a study of T cells after yellow fever vaccination. The study, taken as a whole, reports: Faster peaking, at day 5 versus 15, marked a secondary response that was weaker. Most clones from primary vaccination were detected again post-booster (about 95% CD4, roughly 91% CD8). In FACS-sorted repertoires, abundant clonotypes from the bulk population could appear as contaminants.

TCRdb re-analysed the 5' RACE reads in MiXCR, keeping a single row per CDR3 protein. The repertoire holds 300,000 or so distinct CDR3 sequences, 10% to 15% seen once, with about 0.54% in the top ten. The CDR3 contains 13 residues. Germline-derived CDR1 and CDR2 are KGHSH and LQKENI. The ends were cut back, 2 bases at V and 1 base at J, with 5 bases in the middle. Sequences were derived from CD4+ T cells sorted from PBMCs, sampled 45 days after the yellow fever booster vaccination. This chain links TRBV18 with TRBJ2-5; a weak D match, TRBD1 (5 bases). This sequence was found in a man aged 25 to 40 who received the YFV17D yellow fever vaccine. CDR3 DNA: TGTGCCAGCTCACCAGGGGCCCAAGAGACCCAGTACTTC. This sequence encodes CASSPGAQETQYF.